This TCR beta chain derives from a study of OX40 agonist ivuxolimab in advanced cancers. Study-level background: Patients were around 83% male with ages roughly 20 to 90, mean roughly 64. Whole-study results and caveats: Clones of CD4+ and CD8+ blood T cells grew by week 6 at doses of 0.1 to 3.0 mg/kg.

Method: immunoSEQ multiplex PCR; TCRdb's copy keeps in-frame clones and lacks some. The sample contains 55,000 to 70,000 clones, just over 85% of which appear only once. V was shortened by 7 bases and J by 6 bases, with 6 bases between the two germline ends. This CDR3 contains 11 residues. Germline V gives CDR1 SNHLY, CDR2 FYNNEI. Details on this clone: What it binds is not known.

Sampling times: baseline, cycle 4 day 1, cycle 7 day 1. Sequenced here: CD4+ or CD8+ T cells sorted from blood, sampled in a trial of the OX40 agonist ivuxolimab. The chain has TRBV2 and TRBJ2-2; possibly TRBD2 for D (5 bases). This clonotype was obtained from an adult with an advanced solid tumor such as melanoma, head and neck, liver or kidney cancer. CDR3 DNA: TGTGCCAGCACGGGGTCCGGGGAGCTGTTTTTT. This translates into CASTGSGELFF.